The 11 T cell receptor beta chains given below trace back to one sample, sequenced in a study of CD8 T cells in Susac syndrome (dated by TCRdb to between 2018 and 2020). Libraries were prepared through the immunoSEQ multiplex PCR assay. RNA was extracted with the RNeasy kit and roughly 0.45 to 1 ug was reverse transcribed using random hexamers. TCRdb passed the public sequencing reads through fastp at Q25 and MiXCR, retaining productive beta sequences. Entries that share a CDR3 protein sequence are merged under the most common genes and DNA. In this sample the table shows approximately 200,000 distinct CDR3 sequences, around 95% of which occur a single time. Approximately 0.081% of the sample belongs to the ten largest clones. Material: CD4+ T cells from PBMCs. The receptors here all came from a human donor with multiple sclerosis.

The chain links TRBV12-5 to TRBJ2-7; 8 bases match TRBD1. Trimming took 3 bases from V and 2 from J; bases not matched to a gene: 6. The CDR3 has 15 residues. The germline gives CDR1 LGHNT, CDR2 FRNRAP. The CDR3 here is CASGLSRQGTYEQYF. DNA for the CDR3: TGTGCTAGTGGTTTATCCCGACAGGGGACCTACGAGCAGTACTTC.

The chain links TRBV20-1 to TRBJ2-7; D possibly uses TRBD1 or TRBD2 (5 bases each). The CDR3 sequence is 14 residues long. Germline V gene data show CDR1 as DFQATT and CDR2 as SNEGSKA (reference sequence). V was trimmed by 4 bases and J by 3 bases, leaving 16 bases between them. The CDR3 DNA reads as TGCAGTGCTACGCCTTTTCGGGGCGACTACGAGCAGTACTTC. Its protein product is CSATPFRGDYEQYF.

This sequence joins TRBV7-9 and TRBJ2-7; D remains ambiguous. Trimming removed 5 bases from V and 4 bases from J, with 15 bases in between. This CDR3 has 14 residues. The V gene's germline CDR1 is SEHNR and CDR2 FQNEAQ (reference sequence). CDR3 sequence reads: CASSLSRLSYEQYF. DNA for the CDR3: TGTGCCAGCAGCCTCTCACGACTGAGTTACGAGCAGTACTTC. The whole variable domain, filled in from reference TRBV7-9 and TRBJ2-7, reads DTGVSQNPRHKITKRGQNVTFRCDPISEHNRLYWYRQTLGQGPEFLTYFQNEAQLEKSRLLSDRFSAERPKGSFSTLEIQRTEQGDSAMYLCASSLSRLSYEQYFGPGTRLTVT.

The chain is built from TRBV3-1 and TRBJ2-1; 7 positions agree with TRBD1. Germline CDR1 LGHDT, CDR2 YNNKEL (reference sequence). CDR3 length equals 16 residues. Trimming cost V 0 bases and J 7 bases; bases outside gene matches: 9. This chain's CDR3 is CASSQEVLGGRNEQFF. CDR3 nucleotides: TGTGCCAGCAGCCAAGAGGTTTTAGGGGGCCGAAATGAGCAGTTCTTC.

The chain recombines TRBV20-1 with TRBJ1-2; 7 positions match TRBD1. The germline CDR1 and CDR2 sequences are DFQATT and SNEGSKA (reference sequence). Trimming at V came to 3 bases and at J to 1 base, leaving 8 bases not matched to a gene. This CDR3 has 15 residues. The CDR3 coding sequence is TGCAGTGCTAGCCGGGAGGGGGCTCTTAACTATGGCTACACCTTC. It is translated as CSASREGALNYGYTF.

This chain joins TRBV27 and TRBJ2-3; perhaps TRBD2 as D (6 bases). The CDR3 extends over 16 amino acids. In germline, CDR1 is MNHEY, CDR2 SMNVEV (reference sequence). V lost 5 bases to trimming and J lost 5 bases, with 20 bases between them. The CDR3 sequence: CASSLIGGGRGDTQYF. The CDR3 DNA reads TGTGCCAGCAGTCTTATCGGGGGAGGACGGGGAGATACGCAGTATTTT.

This clonotype was recorded only once. The rearrangement links TRBV29-1 to TRBJ2-7; 7 bases match TRBD2. CDR1 is SQVTM and CDR2 is ANQGSEA in the germline V gene. V lost 6 bases, J lost 3 bases, and 11 bases stayed unmatched. The CDR3 covers 14 residues. Here the CDR3 DNA reads TGCAGCGTGGGCGGGGGAGCGGGAAGCTACGAGCAGTACTTC. Translating gives CSVGGGAGSYEQYF.

The chain uses TRBV20-1 and TRBJ1-2, with D tentatively TRBD1 (5 bases). The V end lost 6 bases, the J end lost 2 bases, and 16 bases lay between the germline ends. CDR3 length: 14 amino acids. Germline V gives CDR1 DFQATT, CDR2 SNEGSKA (reference sequence). In nucleotides, the CDR3 is TGCAGTGCGGGGGGGTCGGCTAAGAACTATGGCTACACCTTC. Translation gives CSAGGSAKNYGYTF.

The chain joins TRBV7-9 to TRBJ2-5, with 8 bases matching TRBD2. Per the germline V gene, CDR1 is SEHNR and CDR2 is FQNEAQ (reference sequence). Losses at the gene ends were 3 bases for V and 3 bases for J; bases not matched to a gene: 9. The CDR3 runs 16 residues. CDR3 in DNA: TGTGCCAGCAGCTTGGTCGGACTAGCTCAAAAAGAGACCCAGTACTTC. Encoded protein: CASSLVGLAQKETQYF.

The chain recombines TRBV20-1 with TRBJ1-6; no clear D. The germline V gene encodes CDR1 DFQATT and CDR2 SNEGSKA (reference sequence). Trimming removed 1 base from V and 10 bases from J, with 17 bases in between. This CDR3 contains 15 residues. The CDR3 bases are TGCAGTGCTAGAGGCTTTATGGGAACGGAATCACCCCTCCACTTT. Residues: CSARGFMGTESPLHF.

V gene TRBV25-1 combines with J gene TRBJ1-4; D may be TRBD1 (5 bases). The CDR3 contains 15 residues. With 1 base removed from V and 7 bases from J, the gap between germline ends came to 13 bases. Germline CDR1 MGHDK, CDR2 SYGVNS. CDR3 sequence: CASSEWGRRGEKLFF. CDR3 in DNA: TGTGCCAGCAGTGAATGGGGCAGGAGGGGTGAAAAACTGTTTTTT.